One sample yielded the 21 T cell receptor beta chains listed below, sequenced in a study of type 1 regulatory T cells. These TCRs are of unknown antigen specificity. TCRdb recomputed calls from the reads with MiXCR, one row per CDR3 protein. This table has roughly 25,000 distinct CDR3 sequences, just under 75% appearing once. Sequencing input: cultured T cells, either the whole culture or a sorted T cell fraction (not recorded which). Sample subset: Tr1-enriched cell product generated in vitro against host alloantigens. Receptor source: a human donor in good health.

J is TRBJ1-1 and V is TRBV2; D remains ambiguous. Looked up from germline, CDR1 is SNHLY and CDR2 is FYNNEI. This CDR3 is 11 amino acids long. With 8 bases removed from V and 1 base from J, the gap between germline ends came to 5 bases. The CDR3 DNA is TGTGCCAGCGAGGGGAACACTGAAGCTTTCTTT. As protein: CASEGNTEAFF.

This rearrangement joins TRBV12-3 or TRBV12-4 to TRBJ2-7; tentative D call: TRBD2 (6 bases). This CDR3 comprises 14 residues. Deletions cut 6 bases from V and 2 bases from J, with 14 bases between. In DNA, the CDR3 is TGTGCCAGCAGCCCCGGGGACTTCCCCTACGAGCAGTACTTC. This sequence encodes CASSPGDFPYEQYF.

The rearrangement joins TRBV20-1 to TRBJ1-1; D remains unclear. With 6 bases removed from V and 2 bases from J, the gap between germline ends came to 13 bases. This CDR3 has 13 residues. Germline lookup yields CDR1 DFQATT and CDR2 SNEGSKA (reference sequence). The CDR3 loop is CSALEPANTEAFF. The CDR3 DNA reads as TGCAGTGCATTAGAACCGGCAAACACTGAAGCTTTCTTT.

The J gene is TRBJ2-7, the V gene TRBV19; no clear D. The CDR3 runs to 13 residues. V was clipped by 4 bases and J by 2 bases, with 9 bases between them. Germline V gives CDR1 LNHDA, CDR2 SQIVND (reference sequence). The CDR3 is CASSKAETYEQYF. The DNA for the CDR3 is TGTGCCAGTAGTAAGGCAGAAACCTACGAGCAGTACTTC.

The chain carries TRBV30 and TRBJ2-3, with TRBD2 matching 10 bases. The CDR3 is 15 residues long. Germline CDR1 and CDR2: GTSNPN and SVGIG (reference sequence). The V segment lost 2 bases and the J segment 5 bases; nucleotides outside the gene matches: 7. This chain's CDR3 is CAWSTIAGGIDTQYF. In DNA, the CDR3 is TGTGCCTGGAGTACTATAGCGGGGGGAATAGATACGCAGTATTTT. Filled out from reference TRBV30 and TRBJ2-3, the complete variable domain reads SQTIHQWPATLVQPVGSPLSLECTVEGTSNPNLYWYRQAAGRGLQLLFYSVGIGQISSEVPQNLSASRPQDRQFILSSKKLLLSDSGFYLCAWSTIAGGIDTQYFGPGTRLTVL.

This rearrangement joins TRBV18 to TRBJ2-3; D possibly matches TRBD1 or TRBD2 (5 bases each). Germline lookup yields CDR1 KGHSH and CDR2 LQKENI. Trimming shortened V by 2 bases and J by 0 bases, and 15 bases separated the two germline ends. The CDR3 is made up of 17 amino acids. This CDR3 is CASSPSPGAASTDTQYF. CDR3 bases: TGTGCCAGCTCACCATCCCCCGGGGCCGCTAGCACAGATACGCAGTATTTT.

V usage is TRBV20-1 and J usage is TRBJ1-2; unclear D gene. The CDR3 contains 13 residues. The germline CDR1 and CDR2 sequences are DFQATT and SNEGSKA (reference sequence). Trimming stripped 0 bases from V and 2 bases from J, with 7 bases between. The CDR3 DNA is TGCAGTGCTAGAGATCAAAGGAACTATGGCTACACCTTC. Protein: CSARDQRNYGYTF.

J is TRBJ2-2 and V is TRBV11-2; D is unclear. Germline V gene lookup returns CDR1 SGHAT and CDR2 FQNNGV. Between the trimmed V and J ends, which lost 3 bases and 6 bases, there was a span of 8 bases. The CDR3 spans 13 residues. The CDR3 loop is CASSFSGSGELFF. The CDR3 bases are TGTGCCAGCAGCTTTTCGGGTTCCGGGGAGCTGTTTTTT.

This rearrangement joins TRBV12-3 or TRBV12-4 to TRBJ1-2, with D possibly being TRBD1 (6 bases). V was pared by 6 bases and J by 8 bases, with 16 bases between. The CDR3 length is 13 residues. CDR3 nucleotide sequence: TGTGCCAGCAGGACCTGGGGACAAGGGGGCTACACCTTC. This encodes CASRTWGQGGYTF.

CDR3 region: CAIRKAGLANTGELFF. The CDR3 DNA sequence: TGTGCCATTAGGAAAGCGGGACTAGCGAACACCGGGGAGCTGTTTTTT. This rearrangement joins TRBV10-3 to TRBJ2-2; 8 positions match TRBD2. The CDR3 is made up of 16 amino acids. Per the germline V gene, CDR1 is ENHRY and CDR2 is SYGVKD. The V and J ends lost 9 bases and 0 bases, in that order; junction bases with no gene match: 9.

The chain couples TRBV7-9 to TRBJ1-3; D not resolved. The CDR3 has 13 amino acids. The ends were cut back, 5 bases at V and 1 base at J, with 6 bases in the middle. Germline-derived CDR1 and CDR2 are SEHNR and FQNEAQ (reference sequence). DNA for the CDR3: TGTGCCAGCAGCCTTCTTTCTGGAAACACCATATATTTT. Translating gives CASSLLSGNTIYF.

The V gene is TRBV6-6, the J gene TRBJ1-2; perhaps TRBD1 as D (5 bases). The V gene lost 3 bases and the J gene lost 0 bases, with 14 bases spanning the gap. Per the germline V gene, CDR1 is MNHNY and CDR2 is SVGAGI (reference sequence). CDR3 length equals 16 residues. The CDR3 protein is CASSYRQTNTNYGYTF. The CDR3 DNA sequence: TGTGCCAGCAGTTATAGACAGACCAATACTAACTATGGCTACACCTTC.

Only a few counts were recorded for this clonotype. CDR3 in amino acids: CASSEIQRGRPTGELFF. For the CDR3, the DNA is TGTGCCAGCAGTGAAATCCAACGGGGCAGGCCCACCGGGGAGCTGTTTTTT. The rearrangement joins TRBV6-1 to TRBJ2-2; either TRBD1 or TRBD2 may supply D (5 bases each). This CDR3 comprises 17 residues. Trimming cost V 2 bases and J 4 bases, with 17 bases left between them. Per the germline V gene, CDR1 is MNHNS and CDR2 is SASEGT.

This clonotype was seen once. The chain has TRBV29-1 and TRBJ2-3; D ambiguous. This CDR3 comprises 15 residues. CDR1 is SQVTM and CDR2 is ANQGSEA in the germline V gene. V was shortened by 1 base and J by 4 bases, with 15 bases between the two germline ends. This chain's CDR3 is CSVEVGSLRADTQYF. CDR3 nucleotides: TGCAGCGTTGAAGTTGGCTCCCTAAGGGCAGATACGCAGTATTTT.

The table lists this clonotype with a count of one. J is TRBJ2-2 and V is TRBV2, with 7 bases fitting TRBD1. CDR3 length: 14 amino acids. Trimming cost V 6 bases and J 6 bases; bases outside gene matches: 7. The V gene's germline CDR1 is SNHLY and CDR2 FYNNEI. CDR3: CASSERQGPGELFF. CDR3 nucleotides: TGTGCCAGCAGCGAGAGACAGGGCCCCGGGGAGCTGTTTTTT.

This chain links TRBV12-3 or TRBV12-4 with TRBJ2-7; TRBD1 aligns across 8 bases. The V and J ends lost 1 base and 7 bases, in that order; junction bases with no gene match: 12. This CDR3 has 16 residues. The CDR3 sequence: CASSLEGRGLLGEQYF. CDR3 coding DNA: TGTGCCAGCAGTTTAGAGGGCAGGGGGCTCTTAGGGGAGCAGTACTTC.

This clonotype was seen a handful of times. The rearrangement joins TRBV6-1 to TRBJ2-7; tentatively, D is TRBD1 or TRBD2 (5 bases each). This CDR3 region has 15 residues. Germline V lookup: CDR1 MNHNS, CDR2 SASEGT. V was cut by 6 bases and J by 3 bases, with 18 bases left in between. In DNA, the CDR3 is TGTGCCAGCAGCTCTACCGGGACCCATAGCTACGAGCAGTACTTC. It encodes CASSSTGTHSYEQYF.

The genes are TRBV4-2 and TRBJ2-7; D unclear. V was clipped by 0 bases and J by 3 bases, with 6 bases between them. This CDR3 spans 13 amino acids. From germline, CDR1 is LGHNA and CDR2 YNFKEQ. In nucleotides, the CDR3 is TGTGCCAGCAGCCAAGAGAATTTCTACGAGCAGTACTTC. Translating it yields CASSQENFYEQYF.

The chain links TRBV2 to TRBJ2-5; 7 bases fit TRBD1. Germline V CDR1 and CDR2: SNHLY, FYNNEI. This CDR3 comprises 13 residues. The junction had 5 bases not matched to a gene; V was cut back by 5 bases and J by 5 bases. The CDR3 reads CASSRGPKETQYF. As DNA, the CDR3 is TGTGCCAGCAGTAGGGGGCCCAAGGAGACCCAGTACTTC.

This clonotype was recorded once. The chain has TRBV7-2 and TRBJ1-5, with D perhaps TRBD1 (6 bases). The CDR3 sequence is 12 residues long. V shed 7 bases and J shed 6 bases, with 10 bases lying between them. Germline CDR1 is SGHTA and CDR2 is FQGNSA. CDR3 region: CASTSGVQPQHF. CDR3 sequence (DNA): TGTGCCAGCACCTCAGGGGTTCAGCCCCAGCATTTT. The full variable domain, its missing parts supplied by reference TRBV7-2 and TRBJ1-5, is GAGVSQSPSNKVTEKGKDVELRCDPISGHTALYWYRQSLGQGLEFLIYFQGNSAPDKSGLPSDRFSAERTGGSVSTLTIQRTQQEDSAVYLCASTSGVQPQHFGDGTRLSIL.

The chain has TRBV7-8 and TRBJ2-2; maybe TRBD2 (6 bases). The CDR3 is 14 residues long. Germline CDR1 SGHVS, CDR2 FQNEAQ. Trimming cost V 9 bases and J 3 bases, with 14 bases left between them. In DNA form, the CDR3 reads TGTGCCAGTCGGCGGGACGGATACACCGGGGAGCTGTTTTTT. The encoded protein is CASRRDGYTGELFF.